The 26 T cell receptor beta chains below all came from one sample that was sequenced in a study of blood T cells in healthy people across ages. A second roughly 6 to 12 cycle PCR used barcoded and J-beta primers. TCRdb itself ran the 5' RACE reads through MiXCR, one entry per CDR3 protein. The sample has about 1.4 million distinct CDR3 sequences; roughly 60% are singletons. The sequencing sample was made of blood. These TCRs come from a man younger than 35 in good health.

This rearrangement joins TRBV6-6 to TRBJ2-1, with 10 bases fitting TRBD2. CDR1 and CDR2 from the germline V gene are MNHNY and SVGAGI (reference sequence). V was pared by 2 bases and J by 7 bases, with 2 bases of the junction left unmatched. The CDR3 length is 14 residues. CDR3 nucleotides: TGTGCCAGCAGTTACCAGACTAGCGGGAATGAGCAGTTCTTC. This gives the protein CASSYQTSGNEQFF.

The chain joins TRBV27 to TRBJ2-1; either TRBD1 or TRBD2 may supply D (7 bases each). CDR1 and CDR2 from the germline V gene are MNHEY and SMNVEV (reference sequence). The CDR3 has 14 amino acids. Trimming pared 8 bases from V and 9 bases from J, leaving 20 bases between. This CDR3 reads CASGEGRGRGEQFF. CDR3 nucleotides: TGTGCCAGCGGGGAGGGGAGGGGGCGAGGTGAGCAGTTCTTC.

The rearrangement links TRBV27 to TRBJ2-2, with a tentative D call TRBD1 (5 bases). Trimming removed 3 bases from V and 4 bases from J, with 27 bases in between. Germline CDR1 MNHEY, CDR2 SMNVEV (reference sequence). The CDR3 has 20 residues. In DNA, the CDR3 is TGTGCCAGCAGTTTTTCAGGGAAGGGTGTCTATTTTATGAGCACCGGGGAGCTGTTTTTT. Translated: CASSFSGKGVYFMSTGELFF.

As regards this clonotype: Compared with germline, one end of the junction differs, possibly owing to a read error. The chain recombines TRBV4-1 with TRBJ2-5, with D perhaps being TRBD1 or TRBD2 (5 bases each). CDR3 length: 16 amino acids. Germline CDR1 and CDR2: MGHRA and YSYEKL. CDR3 sequence (DNA): TGCGCCAGCAGCCAAGATACGAGGGACGGTGCCCACGGGCAGTGCTTC. This encodes CASSQDTRDGAHGQCF.

The rearrangement links TRBV5-4 to TRBJ2-5; 11 bases are shared with TRBD1. In germline, CDR1 is SGHNT, CDR2 YYREEE (reference sequence). The CDR3 is made up of 15 amino acids. Trimming at V came to 2 bases and at J to 5 bases, leaving 5 bases not matched to a gene. The CDR3 DNA reads TGTGCCAGCAGCTTCGGACAGGGGGCGATGGAGACCCAGTACTTC. This codes for CASSFGQGAMETQYF.

V gene TRBV4-2 combines with J gene TRBJ2-7; D unclear. The length of the CDR3 is 16 residues. The V and J ends lost 1 base and 5 bases respectively, with 18 bases between them. Germline V gives CDR1 LGHNA, CDR2 YNFKEQ. The CDR3 is CASSQVVSVAPHEQYF. CDR3 nucleotides: TGTGCCAGCAGCCAAGTAGTTAGTGTTGCCCCCCACGAGCAGTACTTC.

This chain uses TRBV6-5 with TRBJ2-3, with a possible D match to TRBD2 (6 bases). Germline-derived CDR1 and CDR2 are MNHEY and SVGAGI. Trimming took 2 bases from V and 3 from J, leaving 12 bases between them. This CDR3 comprises 15 residues. The CDR3 DNA reads TGTGCCAGCAGTTACGGGGGGAGTTGGACAGATACGCAGTATTTT. Encoded protein: CASSYGGSWTDTQYF.

The J gene is TRBJ2-3, the V gene TRBV7-2; unclear D gene. V lost 3 bases to trimming and J lost 1 base, with 11 bases between them. CDR1 and CDR2 from the germline V gene are SGHTA and FQGNSA. CDR3 length equals 15 residues. The chain's CDR3 is CASSFHGEGTDTQYF. The CDR3 nucleotides read TGTGCCAGCAGCTTTCATGGCGAAGGCACAGATACGCAGTATTTT.

V usage is TRBV29-1 and J usage is TRBJ2-5; D may be TRBD2 (7 bases). The CDR3 sequence is 15 residues long. With 2 bases removed from V and 2 bases from J, the gap between germline ends came to 15 bases. Germline values: CDR1 SQVTM, CDR2 ANQGSEA. The CDR3 loop is CSVERGGHGQETQYF. As DNA, the CDR3 is TGCAGCGTTGAAAGGGGGGGACATGGACAAGAGACCCAGTACTTC.

The rearrangement joins TRBV6-5 to TRBJ2-3; 8 nucleotides align to TRBD2. The CDR3 is 15 amino acids. Germline lookup yields CDR1 MNHEY and CDR2 SVGAGI. J was trimmed by 2 bases and V by 5 bases; bases with no gene match: 6. The DNA of the CDR3 is TGTGCCAGCAGTCCAAGCGGGAGACCCACAGATACGCAGTATTTT. It codes for CASSPSGRPTDTQYF.

This clonotype was seen only a few times. The chain couples TRBV4-1 to TRBJ1-2; 7 bases are shared with TRBD1. The CDR3 spans 15 residues. CDR1 and CDR2 (germline): MGHRA, YSYEKL. V lost 0 bases to trimming and J lost 4 bases; unmatched junction nucleotides: 5. CDR3 region: CASSQDPGQIYGYTF. The DNA for the CDR3 is TGCGCCAGCAGCCAAGATCCGGGACAGATCTATGGCTACACCTTC.

The chain carries TRBV15 and TRBJ1-4; 10 bases match TRBD1. Trimming cost V 5 bases and J 8 bases; bases outside gene matches: 8. This CDR3 contains 15 residues. Germline V gene data show CDR1 as LNHNV and CDR2 as YYDKDF (reference sequence). The CDR3 here is CATSRDRGWGEKLFF. CDR3 bases: TGTGCCACCAGCCGGGACAGGGGATGGGGGGAAAAACTGTTTTTT.

This clonotype occurred a few times. The chain carries TRBV6-5 and TRBJ1-5; 8 bases map to TRBD1. Germline trimming cut 5 bases from V and 1 base from J; bases unmatched to any gene: 7. The germline V gene has CDR1 MNHEY and CDR2 SVGAGI. This CDR3 region has 16 residues. CDR3 residues: CASSPGTGGSNQPQHF. CDR3 in DNA: TGTGCCAGCAGTCCCGGGACAGGCGGGAGCAATCAGCCCCAGCATTTT.

The chain joins TRBV4-1 to TRBJ1-2, with a tentative D call TRBD1 (5 bases). CDR1 and CDR2 (germline): MGHRA, YSYEKL. CDR3 length equals 12 residues. The V end lost 2 bases, the J end lost 13 bases, and 14 bases lay between the germline ends. CDR3 sequence reads: CASSQHTGPVTF. The CDR3 coding sequence is TGCGCCAGCAGCCAACACACAGGACCCGTCACCTTC.

The rearrangement uses TRBV27 and TRBJ2-5; D is uncertain. The DNA end lines up better with TRBJ2-7; the J call may be wrong. Germline V gene data show CDR1 as MNHEY and CDR2 as SMNVEV (reference sequence). The CDR3 totals 12 residues. The CDR3 loop is CATQGRTYEQYF. In DNA, the CDR3 is TGTGCCACTCAAGGACGGACCTACGAGCAGTACTTC.

CDR3 sequence (DNA): TGTGCCAGCAACACCGGGGGGGATGACTACGAGCAGTACTTC. Amino acid sequence: CASNTGGDDYEQYF. The gene calls are TRBV12-3 or TRBV12-4 and TRBJ2-7; 8 nucleotides align to TRBD2. The V and J ends lost 7 bases and 3 bases, in that order; junction bases with no gene match: 8. The CDR3 length is 14 residues.

This clonotype has only one observation. The V gene is TRBV2, the J gene TRBJ2-7; 7 bases are a match to TRBD2. The germline V gene encodes CDR1 SNHLY and CDR2 FYNNEI. J lost 0 bases, V lost 4 bases, and 12 bases had no gene match. The CDR3 consists of 17 residues. In DNA, the CDR3 is TGTGCCAGCAGTGTAGTTATCCGGGAGGATAGCTCCTACGAGCAGTACTTC. Its protein is CASSVVIREDSSYEQYF.

This clonotype was detected a few times. The genes are TRBV12-5 and TRBJ1-5; D gene uncertain. V was pared by 4 bases and J by 7 bases, with 8 bases between. The CDR3 loop spans 12 amino acids. From germline, CDR1 is LGHNT and CDR2 FRNRAP. CDR3 region: CASGSTLQPQHF. The CDR3 DNA reads as TGTGCTAGTGGTTCGACCCTCCAGCCCCAGCATTTT.

The V call is TRBV6-5, the J call TRBJ2-1; the D gene is possibly TRBD2 (5 bases). Germline V gene data show CDR1 as MNHEY and CDR2 as SVGAGI. Trimming left V 1 base short and J 1 base short, with 11 bases between. The CDR3 is 16 residues long. As DNA, the CDR3 is TGTGCCAGCAGTTACTTTCTAGGAGGTTCCTACAATGAGCAGTTCTTC. It encodes CASSYFLGGSYNEQFF.

The chain recombines TRBV7-2 with TRBJ1-6; 7 nucleotides align to TRBD1. This CDR3 has 15 amino acids. Trimming at V came to 4 bases and at J to 4 bases, leaving 4 bases not matched to a gene. Germline V CDR1 and CDR2: SGHTA, FQGNSA. The CDR3 bases are TGTGCCAGCAGCTCCGACAGGGAGTATAATTCACCCCTCCACTTT. This encodes CASSSDREYNSPLHF.

In nucleotides, the CDR3 is TGTGCCAGCAGTCGCCAGGGTTATGAAAAACTGTTTTTT. It is translated as CASSRQGYEKLFF. The chain uses TRBV12-3 or TRBV12-4 and TRBJ1-4; D might be TRBD1 (5 bases). Trimming cost V 5 bases and J 6 bases, with 10 bases left between them. The CDR3 runs 13 residues.

The chain recombines TRBV11-2 with TRBJ2-3, with D tentatively TRBD1 (5 bases). V shed 8 bases and J shed 5 bases, with 14 bases lying between them. CDR1 and CDR2 (germline): SGHAT, FQNNGV. The CDR3 spans 13 residues. The CDR3 sequence is CASPGRGEDTQYF. Written as DNA, the CDR3 is TGTGCCAGCCCAGGTAGGGGTGAAGATACGCAGTATTTT.

The rearrangement links TRBV4-2 to TRBJ2-3; D is possibly TRBD1 (7 bases). V dropped 3 bases and J dropped 5 bases, with 15 bases sitting between them. Germline CDR1 LGHNA, CDR2 YNFKEQ. The CDR3 contains 15 residues. The CDR3 loop is CASSHLQGGGDTQYF. Written as DNA, the CDR3 is TGTGCCAGCAGCCACCTCCAGGGGGGAGGAGATACGCAGTATTTT.

J is TRBJ2-3 and V is TRBV7-2; 11 bases map to TRBD2. The CDR3 is made up of 17 amino acids. The germline gives CDR1 SGHTA, CDR2 FQGNSA. With 2 bases clipped from V and 0 bases from J, the junction kept 4 bases outside the gene matches. The CDR3 is CASSLNGLAGSTDTQYF. CDR3 coding DNA: TGTGCCAGCAGCTTAAACGGACTAGCGGGTAGCACAGATACGCAGTATTTT.

The rearrangement uses TRBV18 and TRBJ1-2, with 7 nucleotides matching TRBD1. CDR1 is KGHSH, CDR2 LQKENI, per germline. CDR3 length: 14 amino acids. V shed 3 bases and J 2 bases; nucleotides not matched to a gene: 3. This CDR3 is CASSPGTENYGYTF. In DNA form, the CDR3 reads TGTGCCAGCTCACCCGGGACAGAAAACTATGGCTACACCTTC.

The chain employs TRBV9 and TRBJ2-4; the D call may be TRBD1 or TRBD2 (6 bases each). The V end lost 0 bases, the J end lost 9 bases, and 10 bases lay between the germline ends. The V gene's germline CDR1 is SGDLS and CDR2 YYNGEE. CDR3 length: 13 amino acids. In DNA form, the CDR3 reads TGTGCCAGCAGCGTAGCGGGGGCCACCATTCAGTACTTC. Protein: CASSVAGATIQYF.